This TCR beta chain appears in the sequencing data of a study of T cells and copy number aberrations in small-cell lung cancer. Study conclusions and caveats: Adjacent lung showed higher T-cell richness and clonality than tumors; density difference nonsignificant.

Donors had limited-stage small-cell lung cancer, resected between the late 2000s and the early 2020s. All donors had upfront surgery without preoperative chemotherapy, radiotherapy or any immunotherapy. Donors were all either smokers or heavy second-hand smokers. The CDR3 consists of 15 residues. Germline V gives CDR1 SGHTA, CDR2 FQGTGA. V lost 3 bases and J lost 4, with 12 bases in between. Points on this clone: Its target is unknown.

Method: immunoSEQ multiplex PCR; TCRdb's copy keeps in-frame clones and lacks some. The sample gives over 6,000 clones, approximately 76% of which show up once; around 9% is in the top ten. Sequencing was done on a sample of tumor tissue. The clonotype comes from a man in his fifties or sixties with small cell lung cancer. This chain joins TRBV7-3 and TRBJ2-2; D gene unclear. The CDR3 here is CASSLYSDSTGELFF. The CDR3 coding sequence is TGTGCCAGCAGCTTGTATTCAGATAGCACCGGGGAGCTGTTTTTT. Combining the CDR3 with reference TRBV7-3 and TRBJ2-2 gives the whole variable domain GAGVSQTPSNKVTEKGKYVELRCDPISGHTALYWYRQSLGQGPEFLIYFQGTGAADDSGLPNDRFFAVRPEGSVSTLKIQRTERGDSAVYLCASSLYSDSTGELFFGEGSRLTVL.